The 2 T cell receptor beta chains given below trace back to one sample, sequenced in a study of blood T cell repertoires in COVID-19. TCRdb's copy holds only in-frame clones and misses some; the assay was immunoSEQ multiplex PCR. The sample records a few hundred thousand clones, roughly 90% being singletons. The sequenced material came from peripheral blood. The receptors stem from a man between 18 and 35 years old with COVID-19, enrolled during active disease.

V gene TRBV11-2 combines with J gene TRBJ2-1; D is ambiguous. V lost 2 bases and J lost 4, with 6 bases in between. The germline CDR1 and CDR2 sequences are SGHAT and FQNNGV. The CDR3 is made up of 13 amino acids. The CDR3 sequence is CASSLSTYNEQFF. DNA for the CDR3: TGTGCCAGCAGCTTATCCACATACAATGAGCAGTTCTTC.

The rearrangement joins TRBV14 to TRBJ2-5; 8 bases are shared with TRBD1. This CDR3 is 17 amino acids long. The V segment lost 4 bases and the J segment 4 bases; nucleotides outside the gene matches: 14. Germline V lookup: CDR1 SGHDN, CDR2 FVKESK. The CDR3 DNA reads TGTGCCAGCAGCCCCAAAAGGACAGGGACCGGGGGAGAGACCCAGTACTTC. It encodes CASSPKRTGTGGETQYF.